This T cell receptor beta chain was captured by sequencing in a study of blood T cell repertoires in COVID-19 (dated by TCRdb to 2020 to 2021). A note on the overall study: Samples from collaborators originated in the United States, Italy and Spain and spanned both the acute and convalescent phases of COVID-19. The dataset comprised deeply sampled blood TCRbeta repertoires from subjects exposed to, actively infected with, or recovered from COVID-19. Nearly every sample came with metadata listing a de-identified subject ID, COVID-19 status, age in years and sex. Where HLA class I and class II types were available, the types were taken from metadata supplied by the sample provider, not from assay-based typing. The repertoires were made available in a free public database intended to serve as a resource for research on the immune response to SARS-CoV-2. The samples were drawn from the first 160 participants of the ongoing ImmuneRACE study and from 1,254 subjects provided by 6 global collaborators. The material from the prospective study consisted of cDNA or gDNA derived from T cells, B-cell-depleted T cells, or PBMCs. Overall study results and their limits: Clinical and demographic metadata were provided uncurated, with the amount varying by source and participant.

Counted from cysteine to phenylalanine, this CDR3 has 15 amino acids. Left in the record is the CDR3 DNA by itself, 45 bases read in frame from the first base. V and J are trimmed by 3 bases and 4 bases, and the gene matches miss 10 bases of the junction. The germline V gene (reference sequence) sets CDR1 to GTSNPN and CDR2 to SVGIG. TCRbeta CDR3 regions were amplified from genomic DNA by means of the immunoSEQ Assay, a bias-controlled multiplex PCR. In the original analysis: The number of nucleated cells in each sample was estimated by amplification of reference gene primers within the assay. To quantify the absolute abundance of each unique TCRbeta CDR3 rearrangement, sequence reads were collapsed and filtered. For each sample, productive Simpson clonality was calculated by taking the square root of Simpson's diversity index across productive rearrangements. TCRdb obtained this table from immuneACCESS and retained in-frame rearrangements with V and J assigned. These tables miss some clones; where compared with another copy, unresolved V genes account for less than half of the shortfall, and the remainder is unexplained. The V and J calls and the clone size are those of that table, but D and trimming were determined from the DNA. The sample table records some 110,000 clones; over 80% of these occur just once. Jointly, the top ten make up roughly 14% of the sample.

In the case of this clone: The target of this receptor is not known. Base qualities are not recorded, but no much larger clone differs from it by a single base.

The collaborating institutions used their own protocols to collect whole blood in K2EDTA tubes. Collaborator samples were shipped for TCRbeta analysis as frozen whole blood, isolated PBMCs, or DNA extracted from either sample type. The sequenced material came from peripheral blood. This clonotype originated in a man aged 50 or older with acute or convalescent COVID-19. The chain employs TRBV30 and TRBJ1-2; 8 bases in the junction line up with TRBD1. The CDR3 protein: CAWRGFAGTGYGYTF. The sequence in DNA is TGTGCCTGGAGGGGTTTCGCCGGGACAGGCTATGGCTACACCTTC.